This T cell receptor beta chain was recovered during a study of sequential checkpoint blockade in melanoma. Across the study: Each arm's sequence ended with maintenance nivolumab.

Germline V CDR1 and CDR2: SGHTA, FQGTGA. CDR3 length: 16 residues. Trimming at V came to 4 bases and at J to 4 bases, leaving 6 bases not matched to a gene. Here immunoSEQ multiplex PCR was the method, and the copy in TCRdb shows in-frame clones only, minus some. The sample carries tens of thousands of clones, approximately 68% recorded once. Only a few counts were recorded for this clone. Treatment in this sample: randomized to nivolumab then ipilimumab (arm A) or the reverse (arm B). PBMC sorting kept live CD3+CD8+ cells without CD19 or CD56. The sample was CD8+ T cells sorted from blood (inferred from file names), taken from a patient given nivolumab and ipilimumab in sequence. The gene calls are TRBV7-3 and TRBJ2-2, with 10 bases identical to TRBD1. This receptor was identified in a human donor with melanoma. CDR3 bases: TGTGCCAGCAGCTCACGGACAGGGGGACGCACCGGGGAGCTGTTTTTT. The encoded protein is CASSSRTGGRTGELFF.